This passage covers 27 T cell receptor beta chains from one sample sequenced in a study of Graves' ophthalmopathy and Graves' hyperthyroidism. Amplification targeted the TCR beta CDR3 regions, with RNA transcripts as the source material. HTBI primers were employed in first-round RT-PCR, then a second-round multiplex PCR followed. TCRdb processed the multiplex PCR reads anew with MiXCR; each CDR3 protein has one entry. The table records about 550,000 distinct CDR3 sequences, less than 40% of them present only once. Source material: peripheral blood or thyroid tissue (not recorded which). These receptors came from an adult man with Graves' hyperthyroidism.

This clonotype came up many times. CDR3 bases: TGTGCCAGCAGTAACCCGGGACAAGGGAATTACTATGGCTACACCTTC. This sequence encodes CASSNPGQGNYYGYTF. The chain links TRBV5-8 to TRBJ1-2; perhaps TRBD1 as D (6 bases). With 5 bases removed from V and 3 bases from J, the gap between germline ends came to 20 bases. The CDR3 covers 16 residues. Germline CDR1 reads SGHTS; CDR2 reads YDEGEE.

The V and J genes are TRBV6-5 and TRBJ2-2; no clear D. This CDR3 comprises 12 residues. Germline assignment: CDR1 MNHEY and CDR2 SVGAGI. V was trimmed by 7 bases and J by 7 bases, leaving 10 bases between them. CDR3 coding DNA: TGTGCCAGCACCAACGGAGACGGGGAGCTGTTTTTT. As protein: CASTNGDGELFF.

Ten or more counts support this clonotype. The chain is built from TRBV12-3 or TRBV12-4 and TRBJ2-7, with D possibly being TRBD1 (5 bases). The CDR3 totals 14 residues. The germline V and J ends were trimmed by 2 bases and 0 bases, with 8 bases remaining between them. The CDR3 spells CASSLRQLSYEQYF. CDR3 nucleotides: TGTGCCAGCAGTTTAAGACAGCTCTCCTACGAGCAGTACTTC.

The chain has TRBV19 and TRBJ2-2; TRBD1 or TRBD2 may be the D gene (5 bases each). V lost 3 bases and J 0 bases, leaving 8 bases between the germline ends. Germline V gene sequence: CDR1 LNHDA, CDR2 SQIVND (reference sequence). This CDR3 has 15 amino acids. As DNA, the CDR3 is TGTGCCAGTAGTATCGGGGCGACGAACACCGGGGAGCTGTTTTTT. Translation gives CASSIGATNTGELFF. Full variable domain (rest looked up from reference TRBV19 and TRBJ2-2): DGGITQSPKYLFRKEGQNVTLSCEQNLNHDAMYWYRQDPGQGLRLIYYSQIVNDFQKGDIAEGYSVSREKKESFPLTVTSAQKNPTAFYLCASSIGATNTGELFFGEGSRLTVL.

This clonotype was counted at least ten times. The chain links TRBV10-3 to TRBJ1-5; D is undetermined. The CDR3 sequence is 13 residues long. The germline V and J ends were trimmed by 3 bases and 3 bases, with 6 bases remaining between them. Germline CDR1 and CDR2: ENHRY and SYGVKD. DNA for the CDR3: TGTGCCATCAGTGAAACAGTCAATCAGCCCCAGCATTTT. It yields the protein CAISETVNQPQHF.

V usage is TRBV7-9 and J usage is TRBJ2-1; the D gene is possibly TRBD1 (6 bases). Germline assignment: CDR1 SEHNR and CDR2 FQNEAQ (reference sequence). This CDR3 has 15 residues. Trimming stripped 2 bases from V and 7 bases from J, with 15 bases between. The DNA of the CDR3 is TGTGCCAGCAGCTTACTTCCGACAGGAGGAAATGAGCAGTTCTTC. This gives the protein CASSLLPTGGNEQFF. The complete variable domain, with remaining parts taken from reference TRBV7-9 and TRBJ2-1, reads DTGVSQNPRHKITKRGQNVTFRCDPISEHNRLYWYRQTLGQGPEFLTYFQNEAQLEKSRLLSDRFSAERPKGSFSTLEIQRTEQGDSAMYLCASSLLPTGGNEQFFGPGTRLTVL.

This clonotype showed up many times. CDR3 DNA: TGTGCCAGCAGCTTAGGGACTACCCACCAAGAGACCCAGTACTTC. Amino acid sequence: CASSLGTTHQETQYF. This chain connects TRBV13 to TRBJ2-5; D is possibly TRBD2 (5 bases). The CDR3 loop spans 15 amino acids. The germline V and J ends were trimmed by 0 bases and 0 bases, with 8 bases remaining between them. Germline V gene sequence: CDR1 PRHDT, CDR2 FYEKMQ (reference sequence).

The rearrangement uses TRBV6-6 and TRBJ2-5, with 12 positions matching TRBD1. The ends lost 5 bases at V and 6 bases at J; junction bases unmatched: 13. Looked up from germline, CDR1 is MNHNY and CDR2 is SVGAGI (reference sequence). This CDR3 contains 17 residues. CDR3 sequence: CASSETGQGALTKTQYF. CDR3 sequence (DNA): TGTGCCAGCAGTGAAACGGGACAGGGGGCTCTCACAAAGACCCAGTACTTC.

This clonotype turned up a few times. CDR3: CASTSGQGATSPLHF. The CDR3 region has the DNA TGTGCCAGCACCTCTGGACAGGGGGCAACTTCACCCCTCCACTTT. The V call is TRBV2, the J call TRBJ1-6, with 11 bases aligning to TRBD1. Trimming at V came to 7 bases and at J to 9 bases, leaving 8 bases not matched to a gene. Germline V CDR1 and CDR2: SNHLY, FYNNEI. The CDR3 is 15 residues long.

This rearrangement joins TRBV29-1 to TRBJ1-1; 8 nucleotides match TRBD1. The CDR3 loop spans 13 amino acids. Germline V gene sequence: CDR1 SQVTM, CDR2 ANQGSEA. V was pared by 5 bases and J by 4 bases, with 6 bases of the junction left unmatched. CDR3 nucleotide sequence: TGCAGCGTTCGGACAGGGAGGGCCACTGAAGCTTTCTTT. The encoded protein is CSVRTGRATEAFF.

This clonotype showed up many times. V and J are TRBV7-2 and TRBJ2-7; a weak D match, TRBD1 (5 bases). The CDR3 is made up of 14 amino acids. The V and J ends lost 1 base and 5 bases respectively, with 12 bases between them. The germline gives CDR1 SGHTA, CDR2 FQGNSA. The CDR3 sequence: CASSLVSAGNEQYF. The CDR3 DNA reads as TGTGCCAGCAGCTTAGTATCGGCAGGGAACGAGCAGTACTTC.

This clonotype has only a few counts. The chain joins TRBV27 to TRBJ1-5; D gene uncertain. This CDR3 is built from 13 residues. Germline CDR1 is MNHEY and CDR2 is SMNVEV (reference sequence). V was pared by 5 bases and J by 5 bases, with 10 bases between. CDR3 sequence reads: CASSTGKYQPQHF. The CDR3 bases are TGTGCCAGCAGTACGGGGAAATATCAGCCCCAGCATTTT.

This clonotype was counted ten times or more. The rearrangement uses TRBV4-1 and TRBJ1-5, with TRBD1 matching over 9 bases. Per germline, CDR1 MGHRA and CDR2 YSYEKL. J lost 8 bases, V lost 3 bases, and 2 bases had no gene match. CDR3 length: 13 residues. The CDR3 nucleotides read TGCGCCAGCAGCCATACAGGGGGCAAGCCCCAGCATTTT. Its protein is CASSHTGGKPQHF.

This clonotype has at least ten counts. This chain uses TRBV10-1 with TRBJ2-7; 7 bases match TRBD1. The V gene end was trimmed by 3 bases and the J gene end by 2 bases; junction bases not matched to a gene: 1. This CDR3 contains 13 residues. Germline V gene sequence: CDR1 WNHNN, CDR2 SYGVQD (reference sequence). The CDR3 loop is CASSDRGTYEQYF. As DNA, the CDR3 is TGCGCCAGCAGTGACAGGGGGACCTACGAGCAGTACTTC.

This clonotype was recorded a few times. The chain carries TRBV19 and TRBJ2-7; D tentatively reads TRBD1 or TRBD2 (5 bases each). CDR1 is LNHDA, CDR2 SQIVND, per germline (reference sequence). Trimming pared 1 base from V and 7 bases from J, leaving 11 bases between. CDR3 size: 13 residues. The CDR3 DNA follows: TGTGCCAGTAGTATAGTAGGGACGGGGGAGCAGTACTTC. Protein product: CASSIVGTGEQYF. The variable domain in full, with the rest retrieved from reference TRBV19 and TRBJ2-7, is DGGITQSPKYLFRKEGQNVTLSCEQNLNHDAMYWYRQDPGQGLRLIYYSQIVNDFQKGDIAEGYSVSREKKESFPLTVTSAQKNPTAFYLCASSIVGTGEQYFGPGTRLTVT.

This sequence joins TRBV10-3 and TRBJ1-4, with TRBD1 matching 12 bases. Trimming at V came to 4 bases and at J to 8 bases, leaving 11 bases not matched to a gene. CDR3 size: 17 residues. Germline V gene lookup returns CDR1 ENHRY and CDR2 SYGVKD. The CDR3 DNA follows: TGTGCCATCAGTGCCGGTGGGACAGGGGGCGAGGGGGAAAAACTGTTTTTT. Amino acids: CAISAGGTGGEGEKLFF.

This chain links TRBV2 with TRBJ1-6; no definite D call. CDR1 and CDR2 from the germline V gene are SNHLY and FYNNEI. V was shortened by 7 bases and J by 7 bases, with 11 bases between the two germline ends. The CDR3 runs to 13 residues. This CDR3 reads CASTYGSNSPLHF. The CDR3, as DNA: TGTGCCAGCACCTACGGGTCAAATTCACCCCTCCACTTT.

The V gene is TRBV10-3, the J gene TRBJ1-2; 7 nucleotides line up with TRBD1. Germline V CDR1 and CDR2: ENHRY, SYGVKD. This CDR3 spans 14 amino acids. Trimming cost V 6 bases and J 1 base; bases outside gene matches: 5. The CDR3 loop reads CAISPTGDNYGYTF. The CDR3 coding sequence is TGTGCCATCAGCCCAACAGGGGATAACTATGGCTACACCTTC.

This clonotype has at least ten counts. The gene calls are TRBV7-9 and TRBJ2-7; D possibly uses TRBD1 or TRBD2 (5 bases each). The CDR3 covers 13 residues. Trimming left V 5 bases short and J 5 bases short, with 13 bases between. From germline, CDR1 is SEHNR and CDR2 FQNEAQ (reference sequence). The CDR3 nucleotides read TGTGCCAGCAGCGAAACTAGGGGCCACGAGCAGTACTTC. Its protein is CASSETRGHEQYF.

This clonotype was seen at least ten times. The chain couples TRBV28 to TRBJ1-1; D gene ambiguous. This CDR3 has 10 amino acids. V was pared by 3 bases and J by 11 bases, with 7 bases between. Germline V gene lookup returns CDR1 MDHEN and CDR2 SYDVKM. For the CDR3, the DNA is TGTGCCAGCAGTTTGGGTGTCGCTTTCTTT. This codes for CASSLGVAFF.

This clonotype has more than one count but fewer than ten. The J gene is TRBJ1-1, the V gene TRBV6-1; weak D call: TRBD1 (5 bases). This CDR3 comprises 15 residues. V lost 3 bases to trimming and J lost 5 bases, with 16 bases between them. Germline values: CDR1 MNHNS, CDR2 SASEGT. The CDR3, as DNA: TGTGCCAGCAGTGAGGGACGCCTGGGAGGAACTGAAGCTTTCTTT. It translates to CASSEGRLGGTEAFF.

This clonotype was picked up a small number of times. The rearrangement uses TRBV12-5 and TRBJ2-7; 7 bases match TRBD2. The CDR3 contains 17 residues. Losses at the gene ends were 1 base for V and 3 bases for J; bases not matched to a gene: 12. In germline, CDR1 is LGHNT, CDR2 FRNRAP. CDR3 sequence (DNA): TGTGCTAGTGGTTTGGCACCCACTAGCGCTGATTTCTACGAGCAGTACTTC. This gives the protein CASGLAPTSADFYEQYF.

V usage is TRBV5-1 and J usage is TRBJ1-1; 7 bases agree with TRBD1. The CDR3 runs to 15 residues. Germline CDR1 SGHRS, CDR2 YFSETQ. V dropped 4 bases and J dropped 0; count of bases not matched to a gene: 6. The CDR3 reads CASSITGTVNTEAFF. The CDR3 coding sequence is TGCGCCAGCAGCATCACCGGGACAGTGAACACTGAAGCTTTCTTT. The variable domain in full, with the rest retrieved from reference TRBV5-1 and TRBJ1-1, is KAGVTQTPRYLIKTRGQQVTLSCSPISGHRSVSWYQQTPGQGLQFLFEYFSETQRNKGNFPGRFSGRQFSNSRSEMNVSTLELGDSALYLCASSITGTVNTEAFFGQGTRLTVV.

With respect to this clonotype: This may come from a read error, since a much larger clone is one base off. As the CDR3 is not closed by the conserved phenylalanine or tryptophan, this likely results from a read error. The CDR3 DNA is TGCAGTGCTAGTCGGTGGGGCACTGAAGCTTTCCTT. This translates into CSASRWGTEAFL. The V and J genes are TRBV20-1 and TRBJ1-1, with no clear D. Trimming cost V 3 bases and J 4 bases, with 9 bases left between them. From germline, CDR1 is DFQATT and CDR2 SNEGSKA (reference sequence). This CDR3 is 12 amino acids long.

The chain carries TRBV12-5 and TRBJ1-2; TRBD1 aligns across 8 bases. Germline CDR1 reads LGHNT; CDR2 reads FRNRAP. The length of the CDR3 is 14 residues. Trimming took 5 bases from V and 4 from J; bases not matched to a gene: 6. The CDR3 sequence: CASGRDRGPYGYTF. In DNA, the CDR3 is TGTGCTAGTGGTCGAGACAGGGGACCCTATGGCTACACCTTC.

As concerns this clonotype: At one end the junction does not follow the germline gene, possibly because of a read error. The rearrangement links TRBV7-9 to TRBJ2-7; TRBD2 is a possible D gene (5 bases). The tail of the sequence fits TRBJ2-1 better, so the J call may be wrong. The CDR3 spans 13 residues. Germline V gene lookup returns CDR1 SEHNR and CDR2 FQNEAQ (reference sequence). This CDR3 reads CASSPRADNEQFF. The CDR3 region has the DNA TGTGCTAGCAGCCCTAGAGCGGACAATGAGCAGTTCTTC.

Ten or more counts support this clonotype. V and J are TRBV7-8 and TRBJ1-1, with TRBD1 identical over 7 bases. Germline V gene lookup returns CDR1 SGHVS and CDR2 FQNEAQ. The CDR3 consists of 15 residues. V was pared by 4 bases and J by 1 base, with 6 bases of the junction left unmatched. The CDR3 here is CASSSNRGRNTEAFF. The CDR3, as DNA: TGTGCCAGCAGCTCCAACAGGGGTCGGAACACTGAAGCTTTCTTT. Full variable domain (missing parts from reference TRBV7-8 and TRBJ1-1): GAGVSQSPRYKVAKRGQDVALRCDPISGHVSLFWYQQALGQGPEFLTYFQNEAQLDKSGLPSDRFFAERPEGSVSTLKIQRTQQEDSAVYLCASSSNRGRNTEAFFGQGTRLTVV.